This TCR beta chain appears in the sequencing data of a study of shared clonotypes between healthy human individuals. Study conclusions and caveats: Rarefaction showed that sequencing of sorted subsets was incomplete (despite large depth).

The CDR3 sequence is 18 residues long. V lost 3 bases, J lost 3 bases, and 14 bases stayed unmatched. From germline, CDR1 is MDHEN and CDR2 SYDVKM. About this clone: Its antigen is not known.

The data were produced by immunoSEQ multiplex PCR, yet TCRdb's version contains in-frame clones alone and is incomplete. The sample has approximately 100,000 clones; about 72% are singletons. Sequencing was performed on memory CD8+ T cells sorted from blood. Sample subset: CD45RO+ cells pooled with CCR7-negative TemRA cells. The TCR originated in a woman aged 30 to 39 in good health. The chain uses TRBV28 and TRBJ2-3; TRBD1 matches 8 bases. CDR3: CASSLEAQGASVTDTQYF. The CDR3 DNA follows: TGTGCCAGCAGTTTGGAGGCGCAGGGGGCCAGTGTGACAGATACGCAGTATTTT.